This T cell receptor beta chain was sequenced during a study of T cell repertoires in cytomegalovirus infection. From the reads, TCRdb called clonotypes with MiXCR, one entry per CDR3 protein. The sample consists of 900,000 to 950,000 distinct CDR3 sequences, about 33% of them appearing once. The study's findings and limits: Public TCR beta family frequency separated CMV-and-HLA carriers, including in an independent cohort.

Points on this clonotype: What it binds is not known.

Germline assignment: CDR1 MNHNY and CDR2 SVGAGI (reference sequence). V lost 2 bases to trimming and J lost 3 bases; unmatched junction nucleotides: 5. This CDR3 is 15 amino acids long. Sequenced material: cultured CD8+ T cells from PBMCs, taken from culture after CMV antigen stimulation. This clonotype was obtained from a human donor in good health (CMV status not recorded). Some clones in this sample may be carry-over from other donors' samples. The gene calls are TRBV6-6 and TRBJ1-2, with TRBD1 matching 8 bases. This CDR3 is CASSYRPGGDYGYTF. CDR3 bases: TGTGCCAGCAGTTACAGGCCAGGGGGCGACTATGGCTACACCTTC.